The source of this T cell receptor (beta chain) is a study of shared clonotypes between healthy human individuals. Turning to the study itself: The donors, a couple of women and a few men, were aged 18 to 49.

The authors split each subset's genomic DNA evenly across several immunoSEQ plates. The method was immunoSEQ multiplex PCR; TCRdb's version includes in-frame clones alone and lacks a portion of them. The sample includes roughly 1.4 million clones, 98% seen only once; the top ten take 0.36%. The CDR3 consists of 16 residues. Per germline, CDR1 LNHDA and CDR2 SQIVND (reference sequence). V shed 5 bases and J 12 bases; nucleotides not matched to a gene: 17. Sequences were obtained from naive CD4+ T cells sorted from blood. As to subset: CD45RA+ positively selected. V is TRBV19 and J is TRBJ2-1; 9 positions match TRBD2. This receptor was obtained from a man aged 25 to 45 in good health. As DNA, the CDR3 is TGTGCCAGTAGTTCGAGACTAGCGGTCGTTGTAAAAGGGCAGTTCTTC. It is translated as CASSSRLAVVVKGQFF.